The table lists the clone carrying this TCR beta chain with a few counts. The target antigen is unknown. Using constant-segment primers, 5'RACE produced TCR alpha and TCR beta cDNA libraries carrying sample barcodes and UMIs. TCRdb re-called the 5' RACE reads through MiXCR, storing one row per CDR3 protein. The sample includes 390,000 or so distinct CDR3 sequences, about 17% of them seen just once. In germline, CDR1 is SGHRS, CDR2 YFSETQ. This CDR3 has 14 amino acids. V was pared by 5 bases and J by 6 bases, with 18 bases between. This entry belongs to a study of T-cell memory formation after mild COVID-19. Study-level points and caveats: Contracting clones from day 15 to 85 had balanced CD4/CD8; later expanders favoured CD4+. Shrinking CD4+ clones were chiefly CM and EM; CD8+ ones were chiefly EMRA. For second-wave clones that peaked at day 37, SARS-CoV-2 specificity went unverified.

Material: PBMCs or a T cell subset sorted from them (not recorded which). The receptor was isolated from a man between 18 and 29 years old who had mild COVID-19 (a few samples of this study predate the infection). Cell type and time point are not known. This chain links TRBV5-1 with TRBJ2-7; D is undetermined. For the CDR3, the DNA is TGCGCCAGCAGATCGACCCACCGGGCCGGCGAGCAGTACTTC. It yields the protein CASRSTHRAGEQYF.